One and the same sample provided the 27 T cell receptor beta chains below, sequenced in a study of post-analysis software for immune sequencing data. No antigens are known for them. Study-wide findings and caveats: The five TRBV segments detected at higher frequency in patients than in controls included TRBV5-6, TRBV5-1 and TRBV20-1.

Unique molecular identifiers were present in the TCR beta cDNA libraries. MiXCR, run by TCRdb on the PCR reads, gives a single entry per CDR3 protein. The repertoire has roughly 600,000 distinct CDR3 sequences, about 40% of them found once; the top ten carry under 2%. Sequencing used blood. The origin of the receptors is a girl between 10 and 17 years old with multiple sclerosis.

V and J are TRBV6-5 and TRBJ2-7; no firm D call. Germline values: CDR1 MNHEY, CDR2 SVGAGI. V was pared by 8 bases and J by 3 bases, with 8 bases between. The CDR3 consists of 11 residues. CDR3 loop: CASGRNYEQYF. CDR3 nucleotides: TGTGCCAGCGGGCGCAACTACGAGCAGTACTTC.

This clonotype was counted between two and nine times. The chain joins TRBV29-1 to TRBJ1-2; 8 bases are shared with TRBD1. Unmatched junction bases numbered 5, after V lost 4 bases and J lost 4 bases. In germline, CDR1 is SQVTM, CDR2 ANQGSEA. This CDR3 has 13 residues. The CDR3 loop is CSVVWDRFYGYTF. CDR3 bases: TGCAGCGTTGTGTGGGACAGGTTCTATGGCTACACCTTC.

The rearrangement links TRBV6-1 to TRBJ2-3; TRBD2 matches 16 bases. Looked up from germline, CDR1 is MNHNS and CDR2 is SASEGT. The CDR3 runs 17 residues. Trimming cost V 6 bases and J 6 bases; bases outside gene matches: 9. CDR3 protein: CASRTWGLAGGPDTQYF. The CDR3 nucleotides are TGTGCCAGCAGAACGTGGGGACTAGCGGGGGGGCCGGATACGCAGTATTTT.

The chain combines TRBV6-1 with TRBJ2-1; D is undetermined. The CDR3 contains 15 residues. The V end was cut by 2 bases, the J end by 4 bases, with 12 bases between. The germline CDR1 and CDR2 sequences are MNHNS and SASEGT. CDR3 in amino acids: CASSELGFEYNEQFF. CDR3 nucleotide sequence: TGTGCCAGCAGTGAACTAGGATTTGAGTACAATGAGCAGTTCTTC.

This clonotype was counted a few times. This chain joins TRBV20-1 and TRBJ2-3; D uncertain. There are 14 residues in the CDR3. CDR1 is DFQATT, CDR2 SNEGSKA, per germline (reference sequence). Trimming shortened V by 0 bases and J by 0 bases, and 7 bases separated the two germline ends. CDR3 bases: TGCAGTGCTAGAGATCTCTTAAGCACAGATACGCAGTATTTT. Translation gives CSARDLLSTDTQYF.

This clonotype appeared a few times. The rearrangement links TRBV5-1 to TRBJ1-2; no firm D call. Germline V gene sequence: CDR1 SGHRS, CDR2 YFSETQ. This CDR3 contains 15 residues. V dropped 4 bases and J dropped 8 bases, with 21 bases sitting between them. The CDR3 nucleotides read TGCGCCAGCAGCCCGGAGGTTAGCTGGGTGGGCGGCTACACCTTC. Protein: CASSPEVSWVGGYTF.

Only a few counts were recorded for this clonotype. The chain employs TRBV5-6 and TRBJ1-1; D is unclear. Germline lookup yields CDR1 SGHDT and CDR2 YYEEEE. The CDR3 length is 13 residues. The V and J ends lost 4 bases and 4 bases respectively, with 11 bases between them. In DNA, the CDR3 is TGTGCCAGCAGCGGAATCTACGGCACTGAAGCTTTCTTT. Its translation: CASSGIYGTEAFF.

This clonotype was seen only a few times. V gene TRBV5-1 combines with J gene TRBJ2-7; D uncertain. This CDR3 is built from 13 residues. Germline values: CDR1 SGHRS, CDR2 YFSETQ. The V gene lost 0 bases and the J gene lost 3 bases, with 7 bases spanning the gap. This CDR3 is CASSLATDYEQYF. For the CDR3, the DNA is TGCGCCAGCAGCTTGGCCACGGACTACGAGCAGTACTTC.

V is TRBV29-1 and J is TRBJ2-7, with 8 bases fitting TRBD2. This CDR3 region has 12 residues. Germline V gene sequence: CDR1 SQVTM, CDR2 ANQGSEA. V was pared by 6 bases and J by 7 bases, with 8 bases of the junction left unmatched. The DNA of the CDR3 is TGCAGCGTGCGGGGGGCGCACAATGAGCAGTACTTC. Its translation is CSVRGAHNEQYF.

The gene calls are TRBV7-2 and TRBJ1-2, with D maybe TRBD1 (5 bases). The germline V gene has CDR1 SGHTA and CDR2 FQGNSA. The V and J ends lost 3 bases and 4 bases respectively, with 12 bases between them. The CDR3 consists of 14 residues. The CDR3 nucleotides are TGTGCCAGCAGCTTGGACATCCCTCTCTATGGCTACACCTTC. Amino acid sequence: CASSLDIPLYGYTF.

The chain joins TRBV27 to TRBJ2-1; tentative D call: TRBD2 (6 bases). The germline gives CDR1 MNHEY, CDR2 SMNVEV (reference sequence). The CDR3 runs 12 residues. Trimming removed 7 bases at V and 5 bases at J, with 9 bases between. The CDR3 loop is CASTWGDNEQFF. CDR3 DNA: TGTGCCAGCACCTGGGGGGACAATGAGCAGTTCTTC.

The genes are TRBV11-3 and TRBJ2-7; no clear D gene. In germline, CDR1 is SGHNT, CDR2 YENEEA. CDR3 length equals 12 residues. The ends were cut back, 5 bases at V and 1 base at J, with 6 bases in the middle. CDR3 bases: TGTGCCAGCAGCCACATGTCCTACGAGCAGTACTTC. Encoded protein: CASSHMSYEQYF. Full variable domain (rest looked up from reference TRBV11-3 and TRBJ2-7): EAGVVQSPRYKIIEKKQPVAFWCNPISGHNTLYWYLQNLGQGPELLIRYENEEAVDDSQLPKDRFSAERLKGVDSTLKIQPAELGDSAVYLCASSHMSYEQYFGPGTRLTVT.

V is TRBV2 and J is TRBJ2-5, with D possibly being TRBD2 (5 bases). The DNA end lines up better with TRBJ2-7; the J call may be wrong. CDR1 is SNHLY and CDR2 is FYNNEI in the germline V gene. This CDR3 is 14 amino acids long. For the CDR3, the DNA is TGTGCCAGCAGTGTTATATTGATTGGAGGCGAGCAGTACTTC. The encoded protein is CASSVILIGGEQYF.

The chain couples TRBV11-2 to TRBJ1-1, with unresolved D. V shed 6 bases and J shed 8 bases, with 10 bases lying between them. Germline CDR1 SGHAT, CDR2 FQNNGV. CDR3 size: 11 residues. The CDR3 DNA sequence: TGTGCCAGCAGGGGGTTTAGGGAAGCTTTCTTT. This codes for CASRGFREAFF.

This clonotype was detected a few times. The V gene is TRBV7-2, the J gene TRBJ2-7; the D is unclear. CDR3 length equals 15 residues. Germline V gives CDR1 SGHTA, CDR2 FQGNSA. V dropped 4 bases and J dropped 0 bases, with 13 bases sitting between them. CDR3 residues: CASSYWARYSYEQYF. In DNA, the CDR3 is TGTGCCAGCAGCTATTGGGCCAGGTACTCCTACGAGCAGTACTTC.

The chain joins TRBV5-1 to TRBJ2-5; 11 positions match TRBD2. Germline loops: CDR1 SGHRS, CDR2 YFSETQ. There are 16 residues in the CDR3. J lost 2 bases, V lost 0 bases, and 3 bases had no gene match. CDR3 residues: CASSLASGGSQETQYF. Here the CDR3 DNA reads TGCGCCAGCAGCTTGGCTAGCGGGGGGTCTCAAGAGACCCAGTACTTC.

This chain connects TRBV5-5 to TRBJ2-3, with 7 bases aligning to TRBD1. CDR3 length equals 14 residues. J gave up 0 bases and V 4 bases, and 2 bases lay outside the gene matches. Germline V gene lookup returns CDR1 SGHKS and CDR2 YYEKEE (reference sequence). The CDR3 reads CASSEDRSTDTQYF. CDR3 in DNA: TGTGCCAGCAGCGAGGACAGGAGCACAGATACGCAGTATTTT.

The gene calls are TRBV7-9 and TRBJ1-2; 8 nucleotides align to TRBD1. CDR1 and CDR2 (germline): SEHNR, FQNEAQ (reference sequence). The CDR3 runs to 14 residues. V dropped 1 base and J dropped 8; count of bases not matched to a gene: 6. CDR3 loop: CASSLGQGKSGYTF. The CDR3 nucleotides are TGTGCCAGCAGCTTAGGACAGGGGAAGAGCGGCTACACCTTC.

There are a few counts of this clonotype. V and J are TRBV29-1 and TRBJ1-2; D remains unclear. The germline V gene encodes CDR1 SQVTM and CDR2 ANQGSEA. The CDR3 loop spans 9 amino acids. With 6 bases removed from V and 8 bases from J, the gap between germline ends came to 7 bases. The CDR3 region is CSVDAGYTF. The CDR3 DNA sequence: TGCAGCGTCGACGCGGGCTACACCTTC.

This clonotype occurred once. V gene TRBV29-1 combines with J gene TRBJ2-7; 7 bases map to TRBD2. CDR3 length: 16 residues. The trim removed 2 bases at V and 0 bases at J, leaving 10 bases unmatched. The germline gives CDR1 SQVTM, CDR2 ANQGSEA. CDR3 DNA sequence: TGCAGCGTTGAAAGGGCTAGCGGAAAAAACTCCTACGAGCAGTACTTC. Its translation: CSVERASGKNSYEQYF.

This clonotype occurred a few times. The CDR3 protein is CASSLWAPVPSNEQFF. CDR3 DNA sequence: TGTGCCAGCAGCTTATGGGCGCCGGTTCCCTCGAATGAGCAGTTCTTC. J is TRBJ2-1 and V is TRBV7-2; D call uncertain. Germline V lookup: CDR1 SGHTA, CDR2 FQGNSA. Between the trimmed V and J ends, which lost 2 bases and 7 bases, there was a span of 18 bases. The CDR3 is 16 residues long.

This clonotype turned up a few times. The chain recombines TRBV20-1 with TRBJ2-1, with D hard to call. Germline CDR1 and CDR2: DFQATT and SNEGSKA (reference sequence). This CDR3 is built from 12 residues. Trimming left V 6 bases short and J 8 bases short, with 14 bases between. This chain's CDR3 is CSATDATDEQFF. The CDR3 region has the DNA TGCAGTGCCACAGACGCGACGGATGAGCAGTTCTTC.

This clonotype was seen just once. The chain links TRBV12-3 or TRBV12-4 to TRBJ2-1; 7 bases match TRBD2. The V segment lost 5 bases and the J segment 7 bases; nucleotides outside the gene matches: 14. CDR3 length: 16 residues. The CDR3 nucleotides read TGTGCCAGCAGTACCCTAGGTAGCGGGCGGCAAAATGAGCAGTTCTTC. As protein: CASSTLGSGRQNEQFF.

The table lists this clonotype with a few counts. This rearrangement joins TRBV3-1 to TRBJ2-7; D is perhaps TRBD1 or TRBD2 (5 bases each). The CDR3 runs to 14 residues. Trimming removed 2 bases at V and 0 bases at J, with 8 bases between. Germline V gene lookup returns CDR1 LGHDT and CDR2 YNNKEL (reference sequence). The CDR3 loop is CASSQSGSSYEQYF. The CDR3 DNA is TGTGCCAGCAGCCAATCAGGGAGCTCCTACGAGCAGTACTTC.

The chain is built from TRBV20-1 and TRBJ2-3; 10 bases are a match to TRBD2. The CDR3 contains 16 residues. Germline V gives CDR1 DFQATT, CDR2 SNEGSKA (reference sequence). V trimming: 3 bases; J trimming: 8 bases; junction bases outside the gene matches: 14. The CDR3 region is CSASSPAGGPFRTQYF. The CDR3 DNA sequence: TGCAGTGCTAGTTCCCCAGCGGGAGGGCCCTTTCGTACGCAGTATTTT.

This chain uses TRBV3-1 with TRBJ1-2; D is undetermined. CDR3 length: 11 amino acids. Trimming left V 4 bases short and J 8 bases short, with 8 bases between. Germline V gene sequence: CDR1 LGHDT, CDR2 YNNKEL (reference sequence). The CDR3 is CASSLREGYTF. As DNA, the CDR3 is TGTGCCAGCAGCCTCCGGGAGGGCTACACCTTC.

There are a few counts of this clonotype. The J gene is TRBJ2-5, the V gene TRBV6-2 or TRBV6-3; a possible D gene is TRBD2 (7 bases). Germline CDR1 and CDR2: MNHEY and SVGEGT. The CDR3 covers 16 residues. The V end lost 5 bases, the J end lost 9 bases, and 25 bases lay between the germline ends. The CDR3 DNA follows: TGTGCCAGCAGTGACCCATCCTCGGGGGGCAGGTGGGCCCAGTACTTC. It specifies CASSDPSSGGRWAQYF.